This entry lists 3 T cell receptor beta chains sequenced from one sample in a study of patients and donors after allogeneic stem cell transplantation (dated by TCRdb to 2018 to 2020). The method behind the library was RT-PCR. Instrument used: NextSeq 550. The raw public reads went through TCRdb reprocessing: fastp at Q25, MiXCR clone calling, in-frame beta chains kept. Every distinct CDR3 protein forms one entry, paired with its most common genes and DNA. For this sample there are some 17,000 distinct CDR3 sequences; 27% appear just once. Jointly, the top ten make up 35% to 40% of the sample. Sequenced material: blood, either unsorted or a sorted T cell fraction (not recorded which). The receptors here all came from a human donor who was either an allogeneic HSCT recipient or a stem cell or donor lymphocyte infusion donor (not recorded which). It is not recorded whose cells these are; they may come from a transplant donor.

The gene calls are TRBV5-1 and TRBJ2-7, with D uncertain. The germline CDR1 and CDR2 sequences are SGHRS and YFSETQ. This CDR3 contains 13 residues. V was cut by 2 bases and J by 3 bases, with 9 bases left in between. The CDR3 spells CASSFGPNYEQYF. CDR3 sequence (DNA): TGCGCCAGCAGCTTCGGGCCTAACTACGAGCAGTACTTC.

V gene TRBV15 combines with J gene TRBJ2-5, with 8 bases matching TRBD2. CDR1 is LNHNV and CDR2 is YYDKDF in the germline V gene (reference sequence). The J segment lost 5 bases and the V segment lost 0 bases, leaving 5 bases of the junction unmatched. The length of the CDR3 is 15 residues. The CDR3 region has the DNA TGTGCCACCAGCAGAGATCGGACTAGCTTCGAGACCCAGTACTTC. This gives the protein CATSRDRTSFETQYF.

The V gene is TRBV25-1, the J gene TRBJ1-2, with TRBD1 matching 7 bases. CDR3 size: 13 residues. Germline CDR1 reads MGHDK; CDR2 reads SYGVNS. V was clipped by 6 bases and J by 3 bases; unmatched bases: 4. CDR3 loop: CASSVTGYYGYTF. For the CDR3, the DNA is TGTGCCAGCAGCGTGACAGGGTACTATGGCTACACCTTC.